A single sample is the source of the 11 T cell receptor beta chains below, sequenced in a study of T cells in Graves' hyperthyroidism and ophthalmopathy. Amplified TCR beta CDR3 regions came from RNA transcripts. RT-PCR in the first round (using the HTBI primer set) targeted the TCR CDR3. A single record per CDR3 protein comes from TCRdb applying MiXCR to the multiplex PCR reads. This table holds hundreds of thousands of distinct CDR3 sequences, roughly 16% found once. Sequenced input: blood. Receptors originate from a woman aged 25 to 39 with Graves' hyperthyroidism.

The J gene is TRBJ1-5, the V gene TRBV27, with TRBD1 matching 8 bases. J was trimmed by 4 bases and V by 6 bases; bases with no gene match: 11. This CDR3 has 16 residues. Germline CDR1 and CDR2: MNHEY and SMNVEV (reference sequence). The CDR3 sequence: CASSPRQGALNQPQHF. Written as DNA, the CDR3 is TGTGCCAGCAGCCCGCGGCAGGGGGCCCTAAATCAGCCCCAGCATTTT.

This clonotype was seen repeatedly, ten times or more. The chain couples TRBV28 to TRBJ2-7; D is uncertain. The germline V and J ends were trimmed by 4 bases and 4 bases, with 5 bases remaining between them. Germline loops: CDR1 MDHEN, CDR2 SYDVKM. The CDR3 is 11 amino acids. CDR3 residues: CASSSVYEQYF. CDR3 DNA: TGTGCCAGCAGTTCAGTATACGAGCAGTACTTC.

This clonotype was recorded many times. The CDR3 nucleotides are TGTGCCACCAGTGACAACGTTGAAGCTTTCTTT. Translation: CATSDNVEAFF. This chain connects TRBV24-1 to TRBJ1-1; no definite D call. The germline gives CDR1 KGHDR, CDR2 SFDVKD. CDR3 length: 11 amino acids. V lost 4 bases to trimming and J lost 7 bases, with 6 bases between them.

This chain uses TRBV20-1 with TRBJ2-5; tentative D call: TRBD2 (6 bases). Trimming cost V 6 bases and J 5 bases, with 10 bases left between them. Germline lookup yields CDR1 DFQATT and CDR2 SNEGSKA (reference sequence). The CDR3 consists of 11 residues. The chain's CDR3 is CSAPGVETQYF. The CDR3 DNA follows: TGCAGTGCCCCGGGGGTCGAGACCCAGTACTTC.

This chain uses TRBV20-1 with TRBJ2-7, with D perhaps TRBD2 (5 bases). CDR1 DFQATT and CDR2 SNEGSKA come from the germline V gene (reference sequence). This CDR3 region has 15 residues. V lost 0 bases and J lost 2, with 14 bases in between. The CDR3 here is CSARDPRTEPYEQYF. The CDR3 region has the DNA TGCAGTGCTAGAGATCCCCGGACTGAACCCTACGAGCAGTACTTC.

For this clonotype: The junction and the germline gene differ at one end; a read error may be behind it. The J gene is TRBJ2-1, the V gene TRBV10-3, with D maybe TRBD1 (6 bases). The CDR3 has 16 residues. Germline CDR1 reads ENHRY; CDR2 reads SYGVKD. The CDR3 spells CVISDGRGSSYNEQFF. Here the CDR3 DNA reads TGTGTCATCAGTGATGGCAGGGGCAGCTCCTACAATGAGCAGTTCTTC.

The table lists this clonotype with many counts. The chain combines TRBV11-3 with TRBJ2-3, with 8 bases that match TRBD2. The CDR3 covers 17 residues. V gave up 5 bases and J gave up 6 bases; unmatched junction bases: 16. Germline CDR1 and CDR2: SGHNT and YENEEA. CDR3 amino acids: CASSPRTAGEPTDTQYF. The CDR3 nucleotides read TGTGCCAGCAGCCCTCGAACAGCGGGAGAACCGACCGATACGCAGTATTTT.

This clonotype was counted only a few times. CDR3 bases: TGTGCCAGCAGCCGCCGTCGGGACGAAAAACTGTTTTTT. Its translation: CASSRRRDEKLFF. This chain joins TRBV6-2 or TRBV6-3 and TRBJ1-4; tentatively, D is TRBD1 (5 bases). Germline V CDR1 and CDR2: MNHEY, SVGEGT. CDR3 length: 13 amino acids. Deletions cut 6 bases from V and 8 bases from J, with 13 bases between.

Many counts were recorded for this clonotype. The chain links TRBV3-1 to TRBJ1-1; D possibly corresponds to TRBD1 (6 bases). Germline V gene sequence: CDR1 LGHDT, CDR2 YNNKEL (reference sequence). Trimming shortened V by 1 base and J by 5 bases, and 14 bases separated the two germline ends. CDR3 size: 15 residues. This chain's CDR3 is CASSQVRGVYTEAFF. CDR3 bases: TGTGCCAGCAGCCAAGTTAGGGGGGTCTATACTGAAGCTTTCTTT.

The chain combines TRBV6-1 with TRBJ2-1; 7 nucleotides align to TRBD1. CDR1 MNHNS and CDR2 SASEGT come from the germline V gene. V dropped 5 bases and J dropped 13; count of bases not matched to a gene: 5. The CDR3 runs 11 residues. This CDR3 is CASSFRDSQFF. The CDR3 DNA reads as TGTGCCAGCAGTTTCCGGGACAGCCAGTTCTTC.

This clonotype has just a few counts. The V call is TRBV5-1, the J call TRBJ2-1, with a tentative D call TRBD2 (6 bases). The CDR3 has 13 residues. Germline CDR1 reads SGHRS; CDR2 reads YFSETQ. Trimming shortened V by 4 bases and J by 8 bases, and 13 bases separated the two germline ends. Written as DNA, the CDR3 is TGCGCCAGCAGCGTCGGGAGTAGGGATGAGCAGTTCTTC. As protein: CASSVGSRDEQFF.